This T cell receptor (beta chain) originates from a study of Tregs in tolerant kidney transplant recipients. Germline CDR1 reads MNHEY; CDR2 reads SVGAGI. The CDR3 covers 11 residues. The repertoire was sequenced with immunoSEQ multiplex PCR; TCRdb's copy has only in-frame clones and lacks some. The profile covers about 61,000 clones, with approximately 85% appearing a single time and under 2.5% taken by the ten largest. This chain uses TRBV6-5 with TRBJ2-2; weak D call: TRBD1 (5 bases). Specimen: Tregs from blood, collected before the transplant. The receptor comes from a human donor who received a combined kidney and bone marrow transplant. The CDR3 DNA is TGTGCAAGCCAGGGCTCCGGGGAGCTGTTTTTT. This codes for CASQGSGELFF.